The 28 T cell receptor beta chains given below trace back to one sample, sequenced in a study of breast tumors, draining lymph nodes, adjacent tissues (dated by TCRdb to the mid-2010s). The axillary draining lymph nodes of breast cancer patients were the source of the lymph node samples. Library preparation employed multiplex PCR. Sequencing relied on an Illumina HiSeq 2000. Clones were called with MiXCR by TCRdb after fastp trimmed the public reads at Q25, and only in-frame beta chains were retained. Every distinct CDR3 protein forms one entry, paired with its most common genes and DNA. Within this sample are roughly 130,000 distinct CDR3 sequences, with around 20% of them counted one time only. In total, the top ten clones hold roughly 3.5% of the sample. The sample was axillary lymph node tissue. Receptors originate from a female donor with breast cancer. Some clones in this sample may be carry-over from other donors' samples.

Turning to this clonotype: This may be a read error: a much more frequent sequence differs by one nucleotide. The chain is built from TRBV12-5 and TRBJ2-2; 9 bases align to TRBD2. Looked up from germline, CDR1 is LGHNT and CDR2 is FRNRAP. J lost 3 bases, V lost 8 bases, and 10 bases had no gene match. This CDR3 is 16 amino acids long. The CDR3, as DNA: TGTGCTAGTACTTTCATAGCGGGGGACCACACCGGGGAGCTGTTTTTT. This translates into CASTFIAGDHTGELFF.

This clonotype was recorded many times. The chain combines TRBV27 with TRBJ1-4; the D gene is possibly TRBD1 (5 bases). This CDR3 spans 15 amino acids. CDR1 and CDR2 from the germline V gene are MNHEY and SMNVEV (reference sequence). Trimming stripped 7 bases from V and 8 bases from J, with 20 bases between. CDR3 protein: CASNPWGAQWEKLFF. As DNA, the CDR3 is TGTGCCAGCAATCCCTGGGGCGCGCAATGGGAAAAACTGTTTTTT.

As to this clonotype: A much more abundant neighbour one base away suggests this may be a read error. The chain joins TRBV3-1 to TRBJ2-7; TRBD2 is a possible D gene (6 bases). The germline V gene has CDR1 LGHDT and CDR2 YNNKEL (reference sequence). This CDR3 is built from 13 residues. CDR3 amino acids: CASSQAGAEEQHF. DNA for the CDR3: TGTGCCAGCAGCCAAGCGGGAGCGGAAGAGCAGCACTTC.

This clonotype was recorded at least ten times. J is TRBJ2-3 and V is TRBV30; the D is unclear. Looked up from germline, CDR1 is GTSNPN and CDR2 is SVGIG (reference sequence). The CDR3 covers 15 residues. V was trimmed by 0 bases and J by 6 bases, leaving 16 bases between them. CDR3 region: CAWSVLGMGGDTQYF. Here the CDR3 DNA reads TGTGCCTGGAGTGTACTGGGAATGGGCGGCGATACGCAGTATTTT. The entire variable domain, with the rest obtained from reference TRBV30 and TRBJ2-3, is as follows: SQTIHQWPATLVQPVGSPLSLECTVEGTSNPNLYWYRQAAGRGLQLLFYSVGIGQISSEVPQNLSASRPQDRQFILSSKKLLLSDSGFYLCAWSVLGMGGDTQYFGPGTRLTVL.

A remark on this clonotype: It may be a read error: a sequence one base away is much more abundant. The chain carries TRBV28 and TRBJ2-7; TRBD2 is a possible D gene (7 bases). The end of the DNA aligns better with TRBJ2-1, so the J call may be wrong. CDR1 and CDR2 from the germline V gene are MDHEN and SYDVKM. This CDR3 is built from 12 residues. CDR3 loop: CASRAGANEQFF. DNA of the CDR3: TGTGCCAGCAGGGCGGGGGCCAACGAGCAGTTCTTC.

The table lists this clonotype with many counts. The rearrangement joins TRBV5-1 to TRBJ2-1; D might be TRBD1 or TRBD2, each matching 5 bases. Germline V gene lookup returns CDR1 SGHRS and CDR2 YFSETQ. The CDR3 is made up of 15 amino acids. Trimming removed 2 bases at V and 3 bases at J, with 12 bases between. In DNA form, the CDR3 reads TGCGCCAGCAGCTTCTCGGGGCAGTACTACAATGAGCAGTTCTTC. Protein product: CASSFSGQYYNEQFF.

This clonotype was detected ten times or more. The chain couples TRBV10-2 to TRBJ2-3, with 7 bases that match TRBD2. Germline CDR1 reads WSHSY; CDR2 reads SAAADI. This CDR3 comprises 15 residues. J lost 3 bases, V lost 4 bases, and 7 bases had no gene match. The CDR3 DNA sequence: TGCGCCAGCAGTGTAGAGCGGGGAGTTACAGATACGCAGTATTTT. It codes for CASSVERGVTDTQYF.

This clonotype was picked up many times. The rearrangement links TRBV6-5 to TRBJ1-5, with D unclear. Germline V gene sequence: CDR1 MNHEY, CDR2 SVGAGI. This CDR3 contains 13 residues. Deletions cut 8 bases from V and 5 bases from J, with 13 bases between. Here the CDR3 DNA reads TGTGCCAGCCCCGATGTGAGGGATCAGCCCCAGCATTTT. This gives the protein CASPDVRDQPQHF.

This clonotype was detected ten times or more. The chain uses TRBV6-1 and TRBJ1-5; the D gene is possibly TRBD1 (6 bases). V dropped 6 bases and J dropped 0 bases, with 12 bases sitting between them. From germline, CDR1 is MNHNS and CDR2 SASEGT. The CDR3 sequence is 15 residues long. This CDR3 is CASSEQGYSNQPQHF. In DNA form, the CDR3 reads TGTGCCAGCAGCGAGCAGGGGTATAGCAATCAGCCCCAGCATTTT.

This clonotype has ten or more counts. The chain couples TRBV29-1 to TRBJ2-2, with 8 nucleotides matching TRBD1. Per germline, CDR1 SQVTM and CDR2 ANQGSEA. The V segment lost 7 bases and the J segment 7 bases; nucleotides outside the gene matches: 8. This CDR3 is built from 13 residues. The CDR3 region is CSATRQGNGELFF. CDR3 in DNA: TGCAGCGCCACCCGACAGGGGAACGGGGAGCTGTTTTTT.

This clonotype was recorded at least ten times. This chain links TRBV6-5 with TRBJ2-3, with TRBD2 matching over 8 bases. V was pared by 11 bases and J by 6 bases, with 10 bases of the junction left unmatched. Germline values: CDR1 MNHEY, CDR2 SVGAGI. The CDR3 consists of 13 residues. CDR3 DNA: TGTGCCGCTGGGCAAGCGGGAGTTGATACGCAGTATTTT. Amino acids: CAAGQAGVDTQYF.

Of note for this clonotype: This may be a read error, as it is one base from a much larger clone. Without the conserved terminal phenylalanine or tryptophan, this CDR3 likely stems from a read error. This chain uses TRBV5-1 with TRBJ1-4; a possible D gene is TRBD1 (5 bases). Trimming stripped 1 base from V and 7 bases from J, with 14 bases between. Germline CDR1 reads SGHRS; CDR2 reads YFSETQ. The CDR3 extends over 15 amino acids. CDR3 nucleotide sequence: TGCGCCAGCAGCTTGTTCGGCAGGGAGCGTGAAAAACTGTTTCTT. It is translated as CASSLFGREREKLFL.

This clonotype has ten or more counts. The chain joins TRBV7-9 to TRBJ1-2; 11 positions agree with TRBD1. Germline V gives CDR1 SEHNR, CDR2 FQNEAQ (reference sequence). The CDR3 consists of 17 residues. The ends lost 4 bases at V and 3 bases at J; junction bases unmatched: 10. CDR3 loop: CASSSLDRGLGDYGYTF. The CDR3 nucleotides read TGTGCCAGCAGCTCCCTGGACAGGGGGCTTGGGGACTATGGCTACACCTTC.

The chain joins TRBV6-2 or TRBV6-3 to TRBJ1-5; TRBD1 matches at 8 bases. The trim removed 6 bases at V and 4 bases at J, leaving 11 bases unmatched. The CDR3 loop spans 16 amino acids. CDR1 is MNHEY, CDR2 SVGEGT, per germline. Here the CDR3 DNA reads TGTGCCAGCAGAACCTCCAGGGGGCAGTTGAATCAGCCCCAGCATTTT. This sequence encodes CASRTSRGQLNQPQHF.

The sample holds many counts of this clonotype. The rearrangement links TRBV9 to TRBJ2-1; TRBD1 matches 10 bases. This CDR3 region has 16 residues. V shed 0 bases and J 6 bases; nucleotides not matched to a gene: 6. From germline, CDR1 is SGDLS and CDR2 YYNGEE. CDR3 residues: CASSVAGTGVRNEQFF. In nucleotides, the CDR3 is TGTGCCAGCAGCGTAGCTGGGACAGGGGTACGCAATGAGCAGTTCTTC.

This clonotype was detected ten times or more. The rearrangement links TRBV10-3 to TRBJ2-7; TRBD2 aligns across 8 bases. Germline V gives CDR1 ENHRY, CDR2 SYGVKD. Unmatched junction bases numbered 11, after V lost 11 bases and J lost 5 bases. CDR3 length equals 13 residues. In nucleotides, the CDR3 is TGTGCCTTTGGCCGGGGGGGAGTGGACGAGCAGTACTTC. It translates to CAFGRGGVDEQYF.

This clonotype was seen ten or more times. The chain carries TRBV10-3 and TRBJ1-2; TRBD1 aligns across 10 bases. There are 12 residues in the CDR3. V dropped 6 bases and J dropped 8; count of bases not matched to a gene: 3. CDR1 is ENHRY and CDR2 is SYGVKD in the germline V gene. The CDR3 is CAISRDRGGYTF. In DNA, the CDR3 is TGTGCCATCAGCCGGGACAGGGGAGGCTACACCTTC.

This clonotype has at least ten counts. The CDR3 DNA sequence: TGCAGTGCCCCGTTTACCGGCGGGGCTGCCTACAATGAGCAGTTCTTC. As protein: CSAPFTGGAAYNEQFF. V gene TRBV20-1 combines with J gene TRBJ2-1; D may be TRBD2 (6 bases). Germline CDR1 is DFQATT and CDR2 is SNEGSKA (reference sequence). The CDR3 is 16 residues long. V was pared by 6 bases and J by 2 bases, with 20 bases between.

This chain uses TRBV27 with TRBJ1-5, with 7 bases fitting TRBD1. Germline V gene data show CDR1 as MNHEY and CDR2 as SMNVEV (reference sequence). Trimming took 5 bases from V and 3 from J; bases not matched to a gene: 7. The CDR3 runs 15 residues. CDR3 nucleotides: TGTGCCAGCAGTCTTCTCGGACAGGTCAATCAGCCCCAGCATTTT. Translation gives CASSLLGQVNQPQHF.

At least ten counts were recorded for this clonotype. The CDR3 region is CASSLDRDRTDTQYF. The CDR3 DNA sequence: TGTGCCAGCAGCTTAGACAGGGACCGCACAGATACGCAGTATTTT. The chain joins TRBV11-2 to TRBJ2-3; D might be TRBD1 or TRBD2, each matching 5 bases. Germline CDR1 reads SGHAT; CDR2 reads FQNNGV. V was clipped by 0 bases and J by 1 base, with 8 bases between them. The CDR3 totals 15 residues.

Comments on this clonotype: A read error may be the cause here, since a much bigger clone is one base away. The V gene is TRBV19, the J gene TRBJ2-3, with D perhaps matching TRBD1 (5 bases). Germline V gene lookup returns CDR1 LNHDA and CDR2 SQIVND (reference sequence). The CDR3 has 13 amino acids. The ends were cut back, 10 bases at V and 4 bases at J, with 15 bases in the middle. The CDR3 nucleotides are TGTGCCACCAGGGAACGTGGCGCAGATACGCAGTATTTT. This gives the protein CATRERGADTQYF.

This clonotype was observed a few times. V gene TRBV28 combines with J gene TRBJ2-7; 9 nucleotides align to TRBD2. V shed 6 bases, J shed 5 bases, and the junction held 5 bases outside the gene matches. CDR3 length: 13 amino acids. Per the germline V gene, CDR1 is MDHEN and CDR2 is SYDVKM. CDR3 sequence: CASRVSGSNEQYF. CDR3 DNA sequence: TGTGCCAGCAGGGTTAGCGGGAGTAACGAGCAGTACTTC.

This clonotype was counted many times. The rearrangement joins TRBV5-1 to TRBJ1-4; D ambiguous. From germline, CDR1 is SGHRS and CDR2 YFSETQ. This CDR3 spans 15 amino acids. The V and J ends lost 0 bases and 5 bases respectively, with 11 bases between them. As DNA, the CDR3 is TGCGCCAGCAGCTTGGTTGGCAGGAACAATGAAAAACTGTTTTTT. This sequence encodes CASSLVGRNNEKLFF.

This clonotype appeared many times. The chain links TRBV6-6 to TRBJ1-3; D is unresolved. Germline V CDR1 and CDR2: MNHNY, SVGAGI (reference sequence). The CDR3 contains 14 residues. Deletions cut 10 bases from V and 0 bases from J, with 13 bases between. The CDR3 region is CATDATNSGNTIYF. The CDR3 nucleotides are TGTGCCACCGACGCGACAAACTCTGGAAACACCATATATTTT.

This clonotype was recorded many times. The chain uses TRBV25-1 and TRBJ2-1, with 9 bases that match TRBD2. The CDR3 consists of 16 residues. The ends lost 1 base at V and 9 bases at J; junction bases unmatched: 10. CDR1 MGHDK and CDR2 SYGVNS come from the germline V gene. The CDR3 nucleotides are TGTGCCAGCAGTGAATTAGAGACTAGCGGATTCTCTGAGCAGTTCTTC. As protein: CASSELETSGFSEQFF.

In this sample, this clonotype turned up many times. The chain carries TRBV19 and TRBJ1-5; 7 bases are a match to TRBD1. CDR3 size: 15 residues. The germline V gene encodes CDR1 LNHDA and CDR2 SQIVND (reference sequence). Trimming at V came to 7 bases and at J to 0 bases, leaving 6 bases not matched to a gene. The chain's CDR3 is CASIRTGDSNQPQHF. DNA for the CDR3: TGTGCCAGTATCCGAACAGGGGATAGCAATCAGCCCCAGCATTTT. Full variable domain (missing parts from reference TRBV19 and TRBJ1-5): DGGITQSPKYLFRKEGQNVTLSCEQNLNHDAMYWYRQDPGQGLRLIYYSQIVNDFQKGDIAEGYSVSREKKESFPLTVTSAQKNPTAFYLCASIRTGDSNQPQHFGDGTRLSIL.

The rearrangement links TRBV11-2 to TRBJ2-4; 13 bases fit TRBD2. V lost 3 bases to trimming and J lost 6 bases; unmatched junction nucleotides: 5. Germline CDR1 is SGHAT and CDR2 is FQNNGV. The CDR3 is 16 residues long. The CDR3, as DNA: TGTGCCAGCAGCTTCACTAGCGGGGGGGTGGGAAACATTCAGTACTTC. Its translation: CASSFTSGGVGNIQYF.

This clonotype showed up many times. Here the CDR3 DNA reads TGTGCCAGCAGTGATCCAGTCGGTAGCGGGGGGGTATCCTACAATGAGCAGTTCTTC. Its protein product is CASSDPVGSGGVSYNEQFF. This rearrangement joins TRBV2 to TRBJ2-1, with 11 bases lining up with TRBD2. Germline assignment: CDR1 SNHLY and CDR2 FYNNEI. The CDR3 totals 19 residues. J lost 1 base, V lost 3 bases, and 11 bases had no gene match.